This T cell receptor (beta chain) was found in a study of blood T cell repertoires in COVID-19. This clone was found once. The CDR3 is 15 residues long. Germline V CDR1 and CDR2: MDHEN, SYDVKM. V shed 5 bases and J shed 1 base, with 14 bases lying between them. The method was immunoSEQ multiplex PCR; TCRdb's version includes in-frame clones alone and lacks a portion of them. The data contain hundreds of thousands of clones, 88% of them singletons. Enrollees, about 18 to 90 years old, lived in 20 to 25 US areas. The genes are TRBV28 and TRBJ1-1; D remains unclear. Sequenced material: PBMCs or T cells enriched from blood (not recorded which). The sequence came from a woman in her twenties or thirties who had recovered from COVID-19. CDR3 region: CASSPTPSRNTEAFF. In DNA form, the CDR3 reads TGTGCCAGCAGTCCCACCCCGAGTCGGAACACTGAAGCTTTCTTT.